The 5 T cell receptor beta chains below were found in one sample sequenced in a study of blood T cell repertoires in COVID-19. The method was immunoSEQ multiplex PCR; TCRdb's version includes in-frame clones alone and lacks a portion of them. The sample comprises 250,000 to 350,000 clones, about 90% of which are singletons, and about 2.3% rests with the top ten. Sequenced: peripheral blood. These receptors all stem from a man aged 18-30 years with active or convalescent COVID-19.

The rearrangement joins TRBV19 to TRBJ2-7; the D gene is possibly TRBD1 (5 bases). Per germline, CDR1 LNHDA and CDR2 SQIVND (reference sequence). V was shortened by 3 bases and J by 6 bases, with 21 bases between the two germline ends. The CDR3 totals 16 residues. The CDR3 nucleotides read TGTGCCAGTAGTATTTGGGGCGGAGACCTCCCTGGCGAGCAGTACTTC. Residues: CASSIWGGDLPGEQYF.

The rearrangement joins TRBV18 to TRBJ1-4; possibly TRBD1 for D (6 bases). Germline V CDR1 and CDR2: KGHSH, LQKENI. The germline V and J ends were trimmed by 6 bases and 4 bases, with 12 bases remaining between them. The CDR3 totals 14 residues. The CDR3 is CASSPDRNNEKLFF. CDR3 nucleotides: TGTGCCAGCTCGCCGGACAGAAATAATGAAAAACTGTTTTTT.

A few counts support this clone. Written as DNA, the CDR3 is TGTGCCAGCAGCTTGGGGCTTAACACCGGGGAGCTGTTTTTT. Residues: CASSLGLNTGELFF. V usage is TRBV5-4 and J usage is TRBJ2-2, with D uncertain. The CDR3 contains 14 residues. With 0 bases removed from V and 2 bases from J, the gap between germline ends came to 5 bases. The germline CDR1 and CDR2 sequences are SGHNT and YYREEE (reference sequence).

DNA of the CDR3: TGTGCCAGCAGTGGCCGCGGGGACGGGAACTATGGCTACACCTTC. It translates to CASSGRGDGNYGYTF. This rearrangement joins TRBV6-6 to TRBJ1-2; D might be TRBD1 (5 bases). V was shortened by 5 bases and J by 2 bases, with 15 bases between the two germline ends. The CDR3 runs 15 residues. CDR1 is MNHNY and CDR2 is SVGAGI in the germline V gene (reference sequence).

The rearrangement joins TRBV19 to TRBJ1-2; unclear D gene. This CDR3 is built from 15 residues. CDR1 is LNHDA and CDR2 is SQIVND in the germline V gene (reference sequence). V shed 3 bases and J shed 4 bases, with 15 bases lying between them. CDR3 in amino acids: CASSINVGAGYGYTF. The CDR3 DNA is TGTGCCAGTAGTATTAATGTGGGTGCAGGCTATGGCTACACCTTC.